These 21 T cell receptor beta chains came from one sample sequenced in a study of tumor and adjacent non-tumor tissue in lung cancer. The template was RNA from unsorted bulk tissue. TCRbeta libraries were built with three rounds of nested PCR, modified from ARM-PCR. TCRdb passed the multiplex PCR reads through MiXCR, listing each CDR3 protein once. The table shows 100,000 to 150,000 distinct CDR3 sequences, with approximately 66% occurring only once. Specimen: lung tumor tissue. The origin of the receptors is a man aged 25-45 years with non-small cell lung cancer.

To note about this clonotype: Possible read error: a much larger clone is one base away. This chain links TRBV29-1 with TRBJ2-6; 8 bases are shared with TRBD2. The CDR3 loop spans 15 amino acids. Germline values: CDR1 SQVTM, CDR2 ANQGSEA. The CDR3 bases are TGCAGCGTTGAGTGGTTCGGAGCGGGGGCCAACGGCCTGACTTTC. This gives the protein CSVEWFGAGANGLTF.

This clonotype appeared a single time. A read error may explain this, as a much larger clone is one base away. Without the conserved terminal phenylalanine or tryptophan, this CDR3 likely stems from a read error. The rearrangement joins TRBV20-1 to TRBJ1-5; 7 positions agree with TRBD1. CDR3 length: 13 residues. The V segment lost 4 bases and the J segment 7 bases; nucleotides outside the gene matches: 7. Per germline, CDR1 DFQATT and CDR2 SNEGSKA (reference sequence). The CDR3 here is CSAKRGQWQPQHL. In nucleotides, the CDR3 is TGCAGTGCTAAAAGGGGGCAGTGGCAGCCCCAGCATTTA.

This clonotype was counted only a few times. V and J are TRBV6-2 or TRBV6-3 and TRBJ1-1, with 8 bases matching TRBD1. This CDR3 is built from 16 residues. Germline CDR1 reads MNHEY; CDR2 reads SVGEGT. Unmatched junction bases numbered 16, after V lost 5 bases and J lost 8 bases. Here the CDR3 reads CASSMSGTGSSIEAFF. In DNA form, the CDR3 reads TGTGCCAGCAGTATGAGTGGGACAGGATCCTCGATAGAAGCTTTCTTT.

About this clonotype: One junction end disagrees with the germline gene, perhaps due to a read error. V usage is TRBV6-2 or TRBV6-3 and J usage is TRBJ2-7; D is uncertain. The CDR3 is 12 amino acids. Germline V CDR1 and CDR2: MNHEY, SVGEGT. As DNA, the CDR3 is TGTGCCAACAGTCTGGGCTCCTACGAGCAGTACTTC. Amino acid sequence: CANSLGSYEQYF.

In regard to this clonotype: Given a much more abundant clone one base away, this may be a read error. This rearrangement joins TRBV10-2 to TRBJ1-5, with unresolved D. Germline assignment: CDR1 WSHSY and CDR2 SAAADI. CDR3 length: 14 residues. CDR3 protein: CATSPGNSNQPQHF. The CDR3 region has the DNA TGCGCCACCAGTCCTGGAAATAGCAATCAGCCCCAGCATTTT.

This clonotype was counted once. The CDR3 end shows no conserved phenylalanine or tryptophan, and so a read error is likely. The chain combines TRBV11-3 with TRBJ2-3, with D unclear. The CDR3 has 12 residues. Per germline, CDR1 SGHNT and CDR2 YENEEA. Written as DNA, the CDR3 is TGTACCAGCAGCTTCGGGCGAGATACGCAGTATCTT. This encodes CTSSFGRDTQYL.

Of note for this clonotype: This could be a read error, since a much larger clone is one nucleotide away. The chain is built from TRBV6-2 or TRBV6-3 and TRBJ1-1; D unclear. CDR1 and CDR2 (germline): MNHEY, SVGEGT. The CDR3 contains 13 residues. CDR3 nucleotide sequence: TGTGCCAGCAGATACCCGGGTCTTGCTGAAGCTTACTTT. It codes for CASRYPGLAEAYF.

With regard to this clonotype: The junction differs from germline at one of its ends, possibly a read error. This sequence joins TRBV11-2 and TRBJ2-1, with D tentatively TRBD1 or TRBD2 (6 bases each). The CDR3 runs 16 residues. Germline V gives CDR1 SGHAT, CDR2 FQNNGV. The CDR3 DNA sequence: TGTGCCAGCAGCTTGGAGGGGGTGATAACCTACAATGAGCAGATCTTC. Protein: CASSLEGVITYNEQIF.

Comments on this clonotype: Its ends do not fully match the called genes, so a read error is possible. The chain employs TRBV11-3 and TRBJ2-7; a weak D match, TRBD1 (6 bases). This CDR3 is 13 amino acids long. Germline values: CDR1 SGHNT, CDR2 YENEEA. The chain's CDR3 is CANSSRGSYKQYF. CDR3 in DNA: TGTGCCAACAGCTCAAGGGGGTCGTACAAGCAGTACTTC.

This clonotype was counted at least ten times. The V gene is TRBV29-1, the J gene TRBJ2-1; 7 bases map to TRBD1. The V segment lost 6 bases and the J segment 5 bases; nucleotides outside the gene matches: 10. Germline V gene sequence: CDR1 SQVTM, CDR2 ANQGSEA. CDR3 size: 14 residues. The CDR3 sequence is CSVSRQGVNNEQFF. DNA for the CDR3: TGCAGCGTATCGAGGCAGGGGGTCAACAATGAGCAGTTCTTC.

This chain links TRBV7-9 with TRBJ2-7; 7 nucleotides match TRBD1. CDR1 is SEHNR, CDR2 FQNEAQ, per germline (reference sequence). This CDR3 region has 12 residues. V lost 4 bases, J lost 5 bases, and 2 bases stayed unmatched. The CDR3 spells CASSSQGDEQYF. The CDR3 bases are TGTGCCAGCAGCTCGCAGGGGGACGAGCAGTACTTC.

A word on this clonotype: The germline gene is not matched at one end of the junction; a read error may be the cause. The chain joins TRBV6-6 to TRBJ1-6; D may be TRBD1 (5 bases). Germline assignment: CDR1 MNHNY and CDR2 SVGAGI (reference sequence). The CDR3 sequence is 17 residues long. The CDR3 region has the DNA TGTGCCAGCAGATCGAAATCAGGGAGCTCCTATAATTCAGCCCTCCACTTT. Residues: CASRSKSGSSYNSALHF.

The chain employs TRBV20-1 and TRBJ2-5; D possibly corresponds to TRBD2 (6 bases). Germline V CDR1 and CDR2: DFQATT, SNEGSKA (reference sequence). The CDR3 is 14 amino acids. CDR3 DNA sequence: TGCGATGCCACGGGAGTTGCCCTCGCGGAGACCCAGTACTTC. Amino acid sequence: CDATGVALAETQYF.

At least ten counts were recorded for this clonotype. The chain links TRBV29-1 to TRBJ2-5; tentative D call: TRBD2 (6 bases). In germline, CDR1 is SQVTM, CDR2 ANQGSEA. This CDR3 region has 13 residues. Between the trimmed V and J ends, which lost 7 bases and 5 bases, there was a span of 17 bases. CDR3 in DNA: TGCAGCGCGCTGCGGGGATCTCTGGAGACCCAGTACTTC. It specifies CSALRGSLETQYF.

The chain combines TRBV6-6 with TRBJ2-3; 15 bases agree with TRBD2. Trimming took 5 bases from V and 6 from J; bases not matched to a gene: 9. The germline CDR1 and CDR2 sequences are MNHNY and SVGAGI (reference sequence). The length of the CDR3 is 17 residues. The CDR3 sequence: CASSAIGLAGGTDTQYF. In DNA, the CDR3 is TGTGCCAGCAGTGCGATTGGACTAGCGGGGGGGACTGATACGCAGTATTTT.

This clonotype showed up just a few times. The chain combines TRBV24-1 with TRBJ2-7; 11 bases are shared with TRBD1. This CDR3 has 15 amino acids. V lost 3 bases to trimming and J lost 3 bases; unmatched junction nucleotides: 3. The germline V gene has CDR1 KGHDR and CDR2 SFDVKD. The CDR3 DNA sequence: TGTGCCACCAGTGATCCGGACAGGGGGCTCTACGAGCAGTACTTC. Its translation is CATSDPDRGLYEQYF.

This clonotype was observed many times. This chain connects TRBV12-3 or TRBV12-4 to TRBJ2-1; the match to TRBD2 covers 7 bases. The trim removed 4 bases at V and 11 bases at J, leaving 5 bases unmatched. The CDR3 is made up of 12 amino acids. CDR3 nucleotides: TGTGCCAGCAGTTCAGCCGGGACTAAGCAGTTCTTC. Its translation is CASSSAGTKQFF.

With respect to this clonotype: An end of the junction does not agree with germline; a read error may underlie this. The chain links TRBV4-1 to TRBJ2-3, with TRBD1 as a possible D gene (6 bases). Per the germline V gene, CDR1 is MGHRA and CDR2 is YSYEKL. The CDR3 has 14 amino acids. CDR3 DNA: TGCGCCAGCAGCCCACAGACAGGCACAGATACGCACTATTTT. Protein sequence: CASSPQTGTDTHYF.

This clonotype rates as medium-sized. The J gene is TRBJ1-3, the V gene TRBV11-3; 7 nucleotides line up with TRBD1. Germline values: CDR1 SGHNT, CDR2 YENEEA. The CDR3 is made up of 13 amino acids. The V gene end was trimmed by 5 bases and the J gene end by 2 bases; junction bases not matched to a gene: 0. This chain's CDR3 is CASSTGAGNTIYF. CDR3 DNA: TGTGCCAGCAGCACAGGGGCTGGAAACACCATATATTTT.

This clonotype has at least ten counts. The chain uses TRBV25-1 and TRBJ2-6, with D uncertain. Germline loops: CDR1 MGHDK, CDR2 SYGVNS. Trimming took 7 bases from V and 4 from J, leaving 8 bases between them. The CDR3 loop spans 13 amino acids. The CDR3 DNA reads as TGTGCCAGCATCCAGGCGGGGGCCAACGTCCTGACTTTC. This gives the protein CASIQAGANVLTF.

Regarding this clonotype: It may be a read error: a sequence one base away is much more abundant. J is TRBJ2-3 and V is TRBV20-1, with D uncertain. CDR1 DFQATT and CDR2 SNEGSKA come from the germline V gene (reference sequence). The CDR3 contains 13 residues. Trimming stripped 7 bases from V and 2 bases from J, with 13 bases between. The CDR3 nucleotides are TGCAGTGTTAGGAGATACTTCACAGATACGCAGTATTTT. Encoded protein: CSVRRYFTDTQYF.